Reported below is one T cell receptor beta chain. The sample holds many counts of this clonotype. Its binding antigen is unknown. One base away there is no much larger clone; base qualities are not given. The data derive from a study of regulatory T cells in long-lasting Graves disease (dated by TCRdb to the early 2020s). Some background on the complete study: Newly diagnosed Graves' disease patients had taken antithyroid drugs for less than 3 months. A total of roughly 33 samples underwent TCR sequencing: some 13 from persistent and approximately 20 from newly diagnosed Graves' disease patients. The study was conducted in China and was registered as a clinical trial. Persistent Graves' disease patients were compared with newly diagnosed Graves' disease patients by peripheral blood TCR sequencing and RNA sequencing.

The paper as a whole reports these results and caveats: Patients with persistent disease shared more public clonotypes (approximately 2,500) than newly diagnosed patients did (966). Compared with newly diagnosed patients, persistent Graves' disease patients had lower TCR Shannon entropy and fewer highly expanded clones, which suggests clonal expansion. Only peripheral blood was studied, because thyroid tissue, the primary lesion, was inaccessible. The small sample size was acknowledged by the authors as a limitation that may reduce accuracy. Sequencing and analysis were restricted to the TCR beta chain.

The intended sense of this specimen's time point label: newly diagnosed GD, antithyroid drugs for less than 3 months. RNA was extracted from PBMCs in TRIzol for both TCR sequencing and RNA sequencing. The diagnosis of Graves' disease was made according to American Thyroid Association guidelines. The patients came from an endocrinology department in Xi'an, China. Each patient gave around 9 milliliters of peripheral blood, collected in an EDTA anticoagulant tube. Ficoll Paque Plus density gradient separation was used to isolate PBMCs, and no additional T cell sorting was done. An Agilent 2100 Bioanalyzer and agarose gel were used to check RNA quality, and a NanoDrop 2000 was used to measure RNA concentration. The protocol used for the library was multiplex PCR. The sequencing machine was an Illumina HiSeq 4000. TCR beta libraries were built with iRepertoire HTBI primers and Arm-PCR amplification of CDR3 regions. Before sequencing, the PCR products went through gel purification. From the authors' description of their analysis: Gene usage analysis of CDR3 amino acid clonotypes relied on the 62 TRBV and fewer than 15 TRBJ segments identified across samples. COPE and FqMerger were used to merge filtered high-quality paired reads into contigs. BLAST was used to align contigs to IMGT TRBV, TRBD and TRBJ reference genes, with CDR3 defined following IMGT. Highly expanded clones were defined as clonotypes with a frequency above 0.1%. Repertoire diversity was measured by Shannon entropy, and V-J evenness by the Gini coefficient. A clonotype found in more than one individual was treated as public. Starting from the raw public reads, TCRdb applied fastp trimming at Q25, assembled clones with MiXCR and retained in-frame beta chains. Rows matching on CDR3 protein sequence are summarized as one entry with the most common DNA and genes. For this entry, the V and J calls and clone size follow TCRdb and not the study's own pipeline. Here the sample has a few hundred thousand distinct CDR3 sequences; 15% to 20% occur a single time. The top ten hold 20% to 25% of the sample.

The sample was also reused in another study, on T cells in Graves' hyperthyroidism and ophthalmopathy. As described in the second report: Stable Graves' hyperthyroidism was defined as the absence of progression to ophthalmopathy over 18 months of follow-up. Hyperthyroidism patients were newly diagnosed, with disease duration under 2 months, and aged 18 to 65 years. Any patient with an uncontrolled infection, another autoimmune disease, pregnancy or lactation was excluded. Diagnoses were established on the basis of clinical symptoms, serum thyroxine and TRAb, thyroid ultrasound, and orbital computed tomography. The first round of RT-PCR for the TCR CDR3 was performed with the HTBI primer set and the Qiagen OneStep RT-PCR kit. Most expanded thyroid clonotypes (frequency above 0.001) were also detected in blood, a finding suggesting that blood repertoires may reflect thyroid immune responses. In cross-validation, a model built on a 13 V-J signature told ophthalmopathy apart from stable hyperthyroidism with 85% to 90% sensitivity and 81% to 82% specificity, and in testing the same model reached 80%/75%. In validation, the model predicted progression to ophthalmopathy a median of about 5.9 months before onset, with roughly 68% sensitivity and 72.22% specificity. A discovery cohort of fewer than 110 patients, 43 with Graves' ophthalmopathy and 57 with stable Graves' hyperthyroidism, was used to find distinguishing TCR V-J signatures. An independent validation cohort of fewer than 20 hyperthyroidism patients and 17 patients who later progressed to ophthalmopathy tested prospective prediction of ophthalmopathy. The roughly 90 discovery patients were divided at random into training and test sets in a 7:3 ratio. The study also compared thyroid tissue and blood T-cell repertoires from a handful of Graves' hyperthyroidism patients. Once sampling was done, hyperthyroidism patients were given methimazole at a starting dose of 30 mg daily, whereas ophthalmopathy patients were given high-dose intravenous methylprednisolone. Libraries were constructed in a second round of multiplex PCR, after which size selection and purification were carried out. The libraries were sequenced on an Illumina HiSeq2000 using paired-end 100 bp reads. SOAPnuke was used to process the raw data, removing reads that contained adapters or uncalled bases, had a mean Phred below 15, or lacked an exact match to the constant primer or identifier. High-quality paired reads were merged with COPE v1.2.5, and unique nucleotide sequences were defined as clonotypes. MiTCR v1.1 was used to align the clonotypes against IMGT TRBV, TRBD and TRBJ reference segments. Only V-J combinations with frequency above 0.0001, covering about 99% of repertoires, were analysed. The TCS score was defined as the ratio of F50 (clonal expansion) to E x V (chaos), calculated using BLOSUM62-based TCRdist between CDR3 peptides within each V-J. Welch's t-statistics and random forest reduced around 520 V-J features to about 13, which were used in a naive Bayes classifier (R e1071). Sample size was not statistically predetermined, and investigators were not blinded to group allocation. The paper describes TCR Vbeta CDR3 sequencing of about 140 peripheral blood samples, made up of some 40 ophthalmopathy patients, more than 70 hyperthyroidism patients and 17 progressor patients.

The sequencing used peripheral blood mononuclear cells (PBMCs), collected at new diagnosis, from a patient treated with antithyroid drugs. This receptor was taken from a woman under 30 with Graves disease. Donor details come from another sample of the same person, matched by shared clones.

The CDR3 loop reads CASSPVGEGEKLFF. The DNA sequence reads TGTGCCAGCTCACCTGTGGGAGAGGGGGAAAAACTGTTTTTT. The V gene is TRBV18 and the J gene is TRBJ1-4, with a tentative D gene TRBD1 over 5 matching bases. The CDR3 contains 14 residues, cysteine and phenylalanine counted. Of the read, only the CDR3 DNA is kept; its 42 bases are in frame from base 1. The germline V gene provides CDR1 KGHSH and CDR2 LQKENI. At the junction V is shortened by 3 bases and J by 8 bases, with 13 bases in between.